The sequence of this TCR beta chain was determined in a study of blood T cell repertoires in COVID-19. Study context: T cells, B-cell-depleted T cells, or PBMCs supplied cDNA or gDNA.

CDR3 length: 14 amino acids. V lost 4 bases, J lost 3 bases, and 10 bases lay in between. Germline lookup yields CDR1 SNHLY and CDR2 FYNNEI. Libraries were prepared by immunoSEQ multiplex PCR; TCRdb keeps only in-frame clonotypes and omits some of them. The profile shows 240,000 or so clones, around nine tenths of them singletons. The chain has TRBV2 and TRBJ1-5, with TRBD1 as a possible D gene (5 bases). The source is a man between 40 and 49 years old who had recovered from COVID-19. Specimen: PBMCs or T cells enriched from blood (not recorded which). The CDR3 coding sequence is TGTGCCAGCAGTGTACAGGTTACCAATCAGCCCCAGCATTTT. Residues: CASSVQVTNQPQHF.